Following are 23 T cell receptor beta chains from one sample sequenced in a study of cytomegalovirus exposure and HLA in healthy donors. The PCR had 60 Vbeta and 13 Jbeta primers. Method: immunoSEQ multiplex PCR; TCRdb's copy keeps in-frame clones and lacks some. This table holds about 110,000 clones, 75% found once. What was sequenced was PBMCs. The receptors were sampled from a male donor in good health and CMV-seropositive.

The gene calls are TRBV15 and TRBJ2-7, with D perhaps TRBD2 (6 bases). Germline V gives CDR1 LNHNV, CDR2 YYDKDF (reference sequence). CDR3 size: 16 residues. V gave up 2 bases and J gave up 0 bases, with 14 bases separating them. The CDR3 nucleotides read TGTGCCACCAGCAGAAACCCGCTAGCGTTCTCCTACGAGCAGTACTTC. Protein sequence: CATSRNPLAFSYEQYF.

This rearrangement joins TRBV5-1 to TRBJ2-2, with D maybe TRBD2 (5 bases). The CDR3 contains 15 residues. The V end was cut by 0 bases, the J end by 4 bases, with 10 bases between. The V gene's germline CDR1 is SGHRS and CDR2 YFSETQ. The CDR3 nucleotides are TGCGCCAGCAGCTTGGGCCTAGCTGGCACCGGGGAGCTGTTTTTT. It encodes CASSLGLAGTGELFF.

The chain is built from TRBV18 and TRBJ2-7; TRBD1 matches at 10 bases. V was pared by 4 bases and J by 4 bases, with 4 bases of the junction left unmatched. The CDR3 is made up of 14 amino acids. Germline CDR1 KGHSH, CDR2 LQKENI. The DNA of the CDR3 is TGTGCCAGCTCACGACAGGGGGCGGGATACGAGCAGTACTTC. It translates to CASSRQGAGYEQYF.

This clone came up once. V is TRBV21-1 and J is TRBJ2-7; TRBD1 is taken as the D call from the table, unchecked against the DNA. TRBV21-1 has pseudogene status. The CDR3 is 14 residues long. CDR3 bases: TGTGCCAGCAGCACCCGGGACAGGGTTGACGAGCAGTACTTC. Residues: CASSTRDRVDEQYF.

Sample share makes this clone medium-sized. This chain joins TRBV6-5 and TRBJ2-1, with 7 bases fitting TRBD2. The CDR3 consists of 14 residues. In germline, CDR1 is MNHEY, CDR2 SVGAGI. After removal of 2 bases from V and 8 bases from J, the junction contained 6 bases not matched to a gene. DNA for the CDR3: TGTGCCAGCAGTTACGGGGGGGGTGGTTATGAGCAGTTCTTC. This translates into CASSYGGGGYEQFF.

The chain has TRBV7-9 and TRBJ2-5; 9 positions match TRBD2. V shed 4 bases and J 5 bases; nucleotides not matched to a gene: 11. In germline, CDR1 is SEHNR, CDR2 FQNEAQ (reference sequence). CDR3 length: 16 amino acids. The CDR3 here is CASSSIIGTSWETQYF. As DNA, the CDR3 is TGTGCCAGCAGCTCTATCATCGGGACTAGCTGGGAGACCCAGTACTTC.

The DNA for the CDR3 is TGCGCCAGCAGCGGCCCGGGGGGGGACAGGGCCTACGAGCAGTACTTC. Translating gives CASSGPGGDRAYEQYF. The chain links TRBV5-1 to TRBJ2-7; a weak D match, TRBD1 (9 bases). This CDR3 region has 16 residues. The V gene lost 4 bases and the J gene lost 2 bases, with 19 bases spanning the gap. The germline gives CDR1 SGHRS, CDR2 YFSETQ.

This clone was found once. V gene TRBV11-2 combines with J gene TRBJ2-2; 8 nucleotides align to TRBD2. This CDR3 spans 19 amino acids. V lost 0 bases to trimming and J lost 0 bases; unmatched junction nucleotides: 9. Germline V gene lookup returns CDR1 SGHAT and CDR2 FQNNGV. CDR3 amino acids: CASSLDRGGLTPNTGELFF. The CDR3 nucleotides read TGTGCCAGCAGCTTAGATCGGGGGGGGCTAACCCCGAACACCGGGGAGCTGTTTTTT.

In its sample, this clone was seen a few times. The DNA of the CDR3 is TGCAGCGTTGAATCGGGGGTTACCAACTATGGCTACACCTTC. Encoded protein: CSVESGVTNYGYTF. V gene TRBV29-1 combines with J gene TRBJ1-2; D is possibly TRBD1 (5 bases). Germline V gene lookup returns CDR1 SQVTM and CDR2 ANQGSEA. Trimming cost V 2 bases and J 2 bases, with 12 bases left between them. The CDR3 runs 14 residues.

Concerning this clone: A read error may produce the germline difference seen at one junction end. The chain couples TRBV7-9 to TRBJ2-7; D may be TRBD2 (6 bases). Germline V gene data show CDR1 as SEHNR and CDR2 as FQNEAQ (reference sequence). This CDR3 region has 16 residues. The CDR3 bases are TGTTCCAGCAGCCCCCGCGGGACGGGAAGCTCCTACGAGCAGTACTTC. Its protein product is CSSSPRGTGSSYEQYF.

This sequence joins TRBV19 and TRBJ1-5, with TRBD1 matching over 7 bases. V gave up 5 bases and J gave up 7 bases; unmatched junction bases: 8. Germline V gene sequence: CDR1 LNHDA, CDR2 SQIVND (reference sequence). The length of the CDR3 is 14 residues. The CDR3 protein is CASSPDRAHQPQHF. The CDR3, as DNA: TGTGCCAGTAGTCCCGACAGGGCGCACCAGCCCCAGCATTTT.

This sequence joins TRBV28 and TRBJ1-5, with D possibly matching TRBD1 (5 bases). Germline V CDR1 and CDR2: MDHEN, SYDVKM. The CDR3 loop spans 15 amino acids. Trimming stripped 3 bases from V and 3 bases from J, with 12 bases between. CDR3 nucleotides: TGTGCCAGCAGTTTTTCGGGGGGGGACAATCAGCCCCAGCATTTT. This codes for CASSFSGGDNQPQHF.

V gene TRBV9 combines with J gene TRBJ2-1; 9 nucleotides match TRBD2. The CDR3 runs to 13 residues. The V and J ends lost 0 bases and 12 bases, in that order; junction bases with no gene match: 4. Looked up from germline, CDR1 is SGDLS and CDR2 is YYNGEE. CDR3 sequence: CASSVGGRGGQFF. The CDR3 nucleotides read TGTGCCAGCAGCGTAGGCGGGAGGGGTGGGCAGTTCTTC.

J is TRBJ1-1 and V is TRBV9; perhaps TRBD1 as D (5 bases). Germline loops: CDR1 SGDLS, CDR2 YYNGEE. Between the trimmed V and J ends, which lost 4 bases and 7 bases, there was a span of 8 bases. This CDR3 contains 11 residues. DNA of the CDR3: TGTGCCAGCAGCTCGGGACTTGAAGCTTTCTTT. Its protein is CASSSGLEAFF.

The rearrangement joins TRBV15 to TRBJ2-7, with TRBD1 matching over 9 bases. CDR1 LNHNV and CDR2 YYDKDF come from the germline V gene (reference sequence). The CDR3 spans 17 residues. With V trimmed by 3 bases and J by 0 bases, 9 bases remained unmatched. CDR3 nucleotides: TGTGCCACCAGCAGCCTAAACCGGGACAGGGACTCCTACGAGCAGTACTTC. Translation: CATSSLNRDRDSYEQYF.

The chain joins TRBV19 to TRBJ2-7; TRBD2 matches 10 bases. The germline V gene has CDR1 LNHDA and CDR2 SQIVND (reference sequence). The V gene end was trimmed by 6 bases and the J gene end by 4 bases; junction bases not matched to a gene: 9. The CDR3 runs to 15 residues. The CDR3 spells CASSRTSGSGYEQYF. In DNA form, the CDR3 reads TGTGCCAGTAGCAGGACTAGCGGATCTGGTTACGAGCAGTACTTC.

The rearrangement joins TRBV7-2 to TRBJ2-7; 10 nucleotides line up with TRBD2. V lost 1 base and J lost 2; bases outside the gene matches: 2. Per the germline V gene, CDR1 is SGHTA and CDR2 is FQGNSA. CDR3 length: 15 amino acids. CDR3 residues: CASSLGSGGTYEQYF. Here the CDR3 DNA reads TGTGCCAGCAGCTTAGGTAGCGGGGGGACCTACGAGCAGTACTTC.

As to this clone: This same CDR3 is encoded by further DNA sequences in the sample. J is TRBJ1-1 and V is TRBV7-9, with D perhaps TRBD1 (5 bases). Trimming removed 2 bases at V and 3 bases at J, with 7 bases between. This CDR3 region has 13 residues. CDR1 is SEHNR and CDR2 is FQNEAQ in the germline V gene (reference sequence). The CDR3 DNA reads TGTGCCAGCAGCTTAACGGGGGACACTGAAGCTTTCTTT. This encodes CASSLTGDTEAFF.

This clone came up a few times. The rearrangement links TRBV4-3 to TRBJ2-2, with D maybe TRBD2 (6 bases). V lost 1 base and J 1 base, leaving 7 bases between the germline ends. Looked up from germline, CDR1 is LGHNA and CDR2 is YSLEER. This CDR3 contains 15 residues. The CDR3 bases are TGCGCCAGCAGCCAAGTGCGGGGGAACACCGGGGAGCTGTTTTTT. It yields the protein CASSQVRGNTGELFF.

In DNA form, the CDR3 reads TGTGCCAGCAGCCCGCCGAACTACCAAGAGACCCAGTACTTC. The encoded protein is CASSPPNYQETQYF. The V and J genes are TRBV5-6 and TRBJ2-5, with unresolved D. Between the trimmed V and J ends, which lost 4 bases and 0 bases, there was a span of 10 bases. The CDR3 is made up of 14 amino acids. Germline V lookup: CDR1 SGHDT, CDR2 YYEEEE. Complete variable domain (other parts from reference TRBV5-6 and TRBJ2-5): DAGVTQSPTHLIKTRGQQVTLRCSPKSGHDTVSWYQQALGQGPQFIFQYYEEEERQRGNFPDRFSGHQFPNYSSELNVNALLLGDSALYLCASSPPNYQETQYFGPGTRLLVL.

The sample holds one count of this clone. The chain carries TRBV19 and TRBJ2-3; 7 bases match TRBD1. Trimming cost V 7 bases and J 0 bases; bases outside gene matches: 7. This CDR3 is 15 amino acids long. Germline CDR1 reads LNHDA; CDR2 reads SQIVND (reference sequence). CDR3 nucleotide sequence: TGTGCCAGTAATAAACGGGACAGTAGCACAGATACGCAGTATTTT. It encodes CASNKRDSSTDTQYF.

With regard to this clone: Other nucleotide sequences from this sample produce the same CDR3. The rearrangement joins TRBV20-1 to TRBJ2-7; D may be TRBD1 (5 bases). Germline CDR1 reads DFQATT; CDR2 reads SNEGSKA (reference sequence). The V and J ends lost 3 bases and 3 bases respectively, with 6 bases between them. This CDR3 region has 11 residues. CDR3 loop: CSARQGYEQYF. CDR3 sequence (DNA): TGCAGTGCTAGGCAGGGCTACGAGCAGTACTTC.

The chain couples TRBV6-4 to TRBJ1-5; TRBD1 matches at 11 bases. CDR3 size: 15 residues. Trimming took 5 bases from V and 3 from J; bases not matched to a gene: 3. Per germline, CDR1 MRHNA and CDR2 SNTAGT. The CDR3 DNA reads TGTGCCAGCAGTCAGGACAGGGGGCCCAATCAGCCCCAGCATTTT. It is translated as CASSQDRGPNQPQHF.